The entry below gives a single TCR beta chain sequence along with its context. Sequencing was performed with immunoSEQ multiplex PCR; in TCRdb, only in-frame clones are kept and a portion is missing. Of approximately 38,000 clones detected, 80% to 90% appear once; the ten largest clones hold under 10%. These data come from a study of blood T cell repertoires in COVID-19. The CDR3 has 15 residues. The junction had 9 bases not matched to a gene; V was cut back by 7 bases and J by 1 base. CDR1 is SQVTM and CDR2 is ANQGSEA in the germline V gene. The sequence was obtained from a man younger than 45 with active or convalescent COVID-19. Material for sequencing was peripheral blood. The V gene is TRBV29-1, the J gene TRBJ1-4; 7 positions match TRBD1. CDR3 sequence reads: CSARRDSGTNEKLFF. Written as DNA, the CDR3 is TGCAGCGCTCGCCGGGACAGCGGAACTAATGAAAAACTGTTTTTT.